Sequencing of this T cell receptor (beta chain) was carried out in a study of blood T cells in healthy people across ages. Study at large: Template switching retrieved approximately one barcoded beta molecule for each two T cells. General study findings and limits: Calculation of diversity from one million T cells yielded estimates considered to be underestimates.

This clonotype was observed at least ten times. Its antigen is still unknown. PCR was performed a second time for about 7 to 11 cycles using a sample-barcoded 5' primer and a J-beta primer mix. The yield of each sample was at least 2.5 million CDR3-containing paired-end reads. In TCRdb, the 5' RACE reads were re-called with MiXCR into one record per CDR3 protein. The sample records some 1.5 million distinct CDR3 sequences, over 25% being singletons. CDR1 is DFQATT and CDR2 is SNEGSKA in the germline V gene (reference sequence). Trimming took off 5 bases at V and 7 bases at J, with 12 bases between the two ends. The CDR3 covers 11 residues.

The chain joins TRBV20-1 to TRBJ2-7; D is possibly TRBD1 (5 bases). The sequence came from a woman aged 25-40 years in good health. The sample comprised blood. The CDR3, as DNA: TGCAGTGCTCAGGGTTCTGGTGAGCAGTACTTC. Translated, it gives CSAQGSGEQYF.